This TCR beta chain was identified in a study of blood T cell repertoires in COVID-19. At the level of the study: Sites in the United States, Italy and Spain provided acute and convalescent COVID-19 samples. T cells, B-cell-depleted T cells, or PBMCs supplied cDNA or gDNA.

This clone was observed a handful of times. Under the authors' procedure: Amplification of reference gene primers was used by the study to estimate nucleated cell counts. Only in-frame clones appear in the TCRdb table, and some are missing; sequencing was by immunoSEQ multiplex PCR. The V and J calls and clone size were taken over from that table, and D and trimming were inferred from the DNA. The sample has around 150,000 clones, about 81% seen once. In germline, CDR1 is SEHNR, CDR2 FQNEAQ (reference sequence). V was trimmed by 3 bases and J by 6 bases, leaving 8 bases between them. The CDR3 totals 13 residues.

The sequenced material came from peripheral blood. The TCR comes from a woman older than 75 with acute or convalescent COVID-19. The V gene is TRBV7-9, the J gene TRBJ1-4; D gene uncertain. The CDR3 sequence: CASSFPPDEKLFF. The CDR3 DNA follows: TGTGCCAGCAGCTTTCCCCCTGATGAAAAACTGTTTTTT.